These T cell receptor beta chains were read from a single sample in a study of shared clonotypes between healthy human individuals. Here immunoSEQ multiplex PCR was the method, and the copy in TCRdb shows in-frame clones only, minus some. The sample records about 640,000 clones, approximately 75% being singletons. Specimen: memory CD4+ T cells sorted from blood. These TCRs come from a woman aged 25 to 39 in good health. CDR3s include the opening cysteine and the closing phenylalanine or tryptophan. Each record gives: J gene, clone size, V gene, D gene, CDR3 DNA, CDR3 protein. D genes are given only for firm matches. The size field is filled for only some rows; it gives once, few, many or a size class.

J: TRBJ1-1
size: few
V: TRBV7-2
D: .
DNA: TGTGCCAGCAGCCGGCGAACAGACACTGAAGCTTTCTTT
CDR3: CASSRRTDTEAFF

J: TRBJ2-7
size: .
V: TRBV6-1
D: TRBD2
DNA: TGTGCCAGCAGGATTTCCGGGGGGACCTACGAGCAGTACTTC
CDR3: CASRISGGTYEQYF

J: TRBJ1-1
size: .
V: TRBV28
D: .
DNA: TGTGCCAGCAGTTTAGATGGGGGGACTCGAGCTTTCTTT
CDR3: CASSLDGGTRAFF

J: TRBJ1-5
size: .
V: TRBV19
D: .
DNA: TGTGCCAGTAGTATATTTCCGCGGGGGCCCCAGCATTTT
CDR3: CASSIFPRGPQHF

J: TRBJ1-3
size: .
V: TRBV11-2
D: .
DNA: TGTGCCAGCAGCTCGTTAGGGTCTGGAAACACCATATATTTT
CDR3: CASSSLGSGNTIYF

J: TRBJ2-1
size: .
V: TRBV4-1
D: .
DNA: TGCGCCAGCCTTGACCGAGGGAACAATGAGCAGTTCTTC
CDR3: CASLDRGNNEQFF

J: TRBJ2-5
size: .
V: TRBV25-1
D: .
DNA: TGTGCCAGCAGTCCTGACGAAGGCCGACAAGAGACCCAGTACTTC
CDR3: CASSPDEGRQETQYF

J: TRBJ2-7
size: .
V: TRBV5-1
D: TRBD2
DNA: TGCGCCAGCAGCCGGGAGCGGGAGGGATACGAGCAGTACTTC
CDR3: CASSREREGYEQYF

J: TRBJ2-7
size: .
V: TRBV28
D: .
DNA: TGTGCCAGCAGTCCCAGAGAGAGCTCCTACGAGCAGTACTTC
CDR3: CASSPRESSYEQYF

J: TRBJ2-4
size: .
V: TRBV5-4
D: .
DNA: TGTGCCAGCGGCCTAGGGATTCAGTACTTC
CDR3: CASGLGIQYF

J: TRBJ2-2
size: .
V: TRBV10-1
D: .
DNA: TGCGCCAGCAACAACAGGGATTCCGGGGAGCTGTTTTTT
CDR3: CASNNRDSGELFF

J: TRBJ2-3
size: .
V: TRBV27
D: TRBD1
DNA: TGTGCCAGCAGGGGACAGGGGGCGACAGATACGCAGTATTTT
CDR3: CASRGQGATDTQYF